This TCR beta chain is from a study of T cells in Graves' hyperthyroidism and ophthalmopathy (dated by TCRdb to about 2019). About the study as a whole: A discovery cohort of about a hundred patients, roughly 40 with Graves' ophthalmopathy and 55 to 60 with stable Graves' hyperthyroidism, was used to find distinguishing TCR V-J signatures. Prospective prediction of ophthalmopathy was tested in an independent validation cohort consisting of some 20 hyperthyroidism patients and some 16 patients who later progressed to ophthalmopathy. The 75 to 100 discovery patients were divided at random into training and test sets in a 7:3 ratio. In roughly six Graves' hyperthyroidism patients, the study also compared T-cell repertoires from thyroid tissue with T-cell repertoires from blood. After blood sampling, hyperthyroidism patients were treated with methimazole at a starting dose of 30 mg daily, and ophthalmopathy patients were treated with high-dose intravenous methylprednisolone. TCR Vbeta CDR3 sequencing of 130 to 150 peripheral blood samples (over 40 ophthalmopathy, over 70 hyperthyroidism and around 17 progressor patients) is reported in the paper.

Findings and caveats that apply to the study as a whole: Most expanded thyroid clonotypes (frequency above 0.001) were also detected in blood, suggesting blood repertoires may reflect thyroid immune responses. Sample size was not statistically predetermined, and investigators were not blinded to group allocation. In cross-validation, a model built on a 13 V-J signature told ophthalmopathy apart from stable hyperthyroidism with under 90% sensitivity and about 81% specificity, and in testing the same model reached 80%/75%. In validation, the model predicted progression to ophthalmopathy a median of about 6.5 months before onset, with approximately 68% sensitivity and nearly 75% specificity.

Inclusive of the bounding cysteine and phenylalanine, the CDR3 is 14 residues long. Only the CDR3 region is kept as DNA, spanning 42 bases read in frame from base 1. Via the germline V gene, CDR1 is SNHLY and CDR2 FYNNEI. V is clipped by 6 bases and J by 4 bases, and the sequence between their germline boundaries is 15 bases long. This clonotype was found many times. Its antigen is currently not known. Per-base quality was not reported, and no clone a single base away is much larger than it. The TCR beta CDR3 regions were amplified from the RNA transcripts. A first-round RT-PCR of the TCR CDR3 used the HTBI primer set with the Qiagen OneStep RT-PCR kit. The libraries were constructed in a second round of multiplex PCR and then size-selected and purified. Sequencing of the libraries was done on an Illumina HiSeq2000 using paired-end 100 bp reads. From the authors' description of their analysis: SOAPnuke was used to process the raw data, throwing out any read that contained adapters or uncalled bases, had a mean Phred below 15, or lacked an exact constant-primer or identifier match. High-quality paired reads were merged with COPE v1.2.5, and unique nucleotide sequences were defined as clonotypes. MiTCR v1.1 was used to align the clonotypes against IMGT TRBV, TRBD and TRBJ reference segments. Only V-J combinations with frequency above 0.0001, covering 99.2% of repertoires, were analysed. The TCS score was defined as F50 (clonal expansion) divided by E x V (chaos), with BLOSUM62-based TCRdist calculated between CDR3 peptides within each V-J. Welch's t-statistics and random forest reduced fewer than 550 V-J features to roughly 13, which were used in a naive Bayes classifier (R e1071). In TCRdb, the public reads were trimmed at Q25 with fastp and aligned with MiXCR, with productive beta chains retained. Each CDR3 protein appears once, grouped with its most common genes and DNA. TCRdb assigned the V and J calls; the authors' analysis was not used. For this sample the table gives approximately 560,000 distinct CDR3 sequences, of which about 43% were detected only once. The biggest ten clones account for 8% to 8.5% of the sample.

A patient counted as having stable Graves' hyperthyroidism if no progression to ophthalmopathy occurred over 18 months of follow-up. Hyperthyroidism patients were aged 18 to 65 years and newly diagnosed, with disease duration of less than 2 months. The study excluded patients with uncontrolled infections, other autoimmune diseases, pregnancy or lactation. Diagnoses were established on the basis of clinical symptoms, serum thyroxine and TRAb, thyroid ultrasound, and orbital computed tomography. Trizol reagent was used to extract total RNA, and RNA quality was then checked on an Agilent 2100 Bioanalyzer.

The clonotype comes from a woman aged 18-29 years with Graves' hyperthyroidism. Donor details come from another sample of the same person, matched by shared clones. The chain couples TRBV2 to TRBJ1-1, with the D gene too uncertain to name. The sample comprised peripheral blood or thyroid tissue (not recorded which). This receptor has the CDR3 CASRPETVGTEAFF. The sequenced DNA is TGTGCCAGCAGGCCGGAGACCGTCGGCACTGAAGCTTTCTTT. Reference TRBV2 and TRBJ1-1 genes cover what lies past the CDR3, so the full variable domain is EPEVTQTPSHQVTQMGQEVILRCVPISNHLYFYWYRQILGQKVEFLVSFYNNEISEKSEIFDDQFSVERPDGSNFTLKIRSTKLEDSAMYFCASRPETVGTEAFFGQGTRLTVV.